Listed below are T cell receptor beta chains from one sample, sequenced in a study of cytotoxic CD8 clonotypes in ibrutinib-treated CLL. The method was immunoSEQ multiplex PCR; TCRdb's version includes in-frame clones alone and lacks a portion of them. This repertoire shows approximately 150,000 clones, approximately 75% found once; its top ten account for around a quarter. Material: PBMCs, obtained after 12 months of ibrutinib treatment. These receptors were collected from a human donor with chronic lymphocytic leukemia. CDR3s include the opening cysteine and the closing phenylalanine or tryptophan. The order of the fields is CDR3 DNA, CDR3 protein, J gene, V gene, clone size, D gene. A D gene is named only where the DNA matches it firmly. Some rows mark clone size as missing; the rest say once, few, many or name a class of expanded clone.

cdr3_nt: TGTGCCAGCAGTTTTTCAAGGGCCCAAGGGCCCCAGCATTTT
cdr3_aa: CASSFSRAQGPQHF
j_call: TRBJ1-5
v_call: TRBV28
clone_size: .
d_call: .

cdr3_nt: TGTGCCAGCAGTAGCCAAGTTAATGAAGCTTTCTTT
cdr3_aa: CASSSQVNEAFF
j_call: TRBJ1-1
v_call: TRBV2
clone_size: .
d_call: .

cdr3_nt: TGTGCCAGCAGTTTATCCGGGGGCGCAGGGGGCTACACCTTC
cdr3_aa: CASSLSGGAGGYTF
j_call: TRBJ1-2
v_call: TRBV27
clone_size: once
d_call: .

cdr3_nt: TGTGCCTGGAGGCGGGGACTGAACACCGGGGAGCTGTTTTTT
cdr3_aa: CAWRRGLNTGELFF
j_call: TRBJ2-2
v_call: TRBV30
clone_size: .
d_call: .

cdr3_nt: TGCGCCAGCAGCTTTGCTACAGGGAATGAAAAACTGTTTTTT
cdr3_aa: CASSFATGNEKLFF
j_call: TRBJ1-4
v_call: TRBV5-1
clone_size: .
d_call: .

cdr3_nt: TGTGCCAGCCTACGGACTAGCGGTCCTTCGGGCGAGCAGTTCTTC
cdr3_aa: CASLRTSGPSGEQFF
j_call: TRBJ2-1
v_call: TRBV28
clone_size: .
d_call: TRBD2

cdr3_nt: TGCAGTGCTGGGAGGGGAGATACGCAGTATTTT
cdr3_aa: CSAGRGDTQYF
j_call: TRBJ2-3
v_call: TRBV20-1
clone_size: .
d_call: TRBD2

cdr3_nt: TGTGCCAGCAGCTTAGTAGGGGCGGCGTACGAGCAGTACTTC
cdr3_aa: CASSLVGAAYEQYF
j_call: TRBJ2-7
v_call: TRBV7-8
clone_size: .
d_call: .

cdr3_nt: TGTGCCAGCAGCTGGGACAGGACCAACGAGCAGTACTTC
cdr3_aa: CASSWDRTNEQYF
j_call: TRBJ2-7
v_call: TRBV28
clone_size: many
d_call: TRBD1

cdr3_nt: TGTGCCAGCACGGGACCGAGGCTTGCGGACGAGCAGTACTTC
cdr3_aa: CASTGPRLADEQYF
j_call: TRBJ2-7
v_call: TRBV6-1
clone_size: .
d_call: .

cdr3_nt: TGTGCCAGTAGGTCAGGGAGCTCCTATAATTCACCCCTCCACTTT
cdr3_aa: CASRSGSSYNSPLHF
j_call: TRBJ1-6
v_call: TRBV19
clone_size: .
d_call: .

cdr3_nt: TGTGCCAGCAGTTGGTACAGGGGAAGCTCCTACGAGCAGTACTTC
cdr3_aa: CASSWYRGSSYEQYF
j_call: TRBJ2-7
v_call: TRBV27
clone_size: .
d_call: TRBD1

cdr3_nt: TGTGCCAGTAGTATAAGCAGGCGCTACGAGCAGTACTTC
cdr3_aa: CASSISRRYEQYF
j_call: TRBJ2-7
v_call: TRBV19
clone_size: few
d_call: .

cdr3_nt: TGTGCCTGGAGTCCTAGCGGGGGCACAGATACGCAGTATTTT
cdr3_aa: CAWSPSGGTDTQYF
j_call: TRBJ2-3
v_call: TRBV30
clone_size: .
d_call: TRBD2

cdr3_nt: TGTGCCAGCAGTGAAGCGTTGAATTATCAGCCCCAGCATTTT
cdr3_aa: CASSEALNYQPQHF
j_call: TRBJ1-5
v_call: TRBV6-1
clone_size: .
d_call: .

cdr3_nt: TGCAGTACTATGGAACACGAAAAACTGTTTTTT
cdr3_aa: CSTMEHEKLFF
j_call: TRBJ1-4
v_call: TRBV20-1
clone_size: .
d_call: .

cdr3_nt: TGTGCCAGCAGCCTCTCCAACAGTCAGAATTCACCCCTCCACTTT
cdr3_aa: CASSLSNSQNSPLHF
j_call: TRBJ1-6
v_call: TRBV27
clone_size: .
d_call: .

cdr3_nt: TGTGCCAGCAGTGAACTCCAGGGGTCAGATACGCAGTATTTT
cdr3_aa: CASSELQGSDTQYF
j_call: TRBJ2-3
v_call: TRBV6-1
clone_size: .
d_call: .

cdr3_nt: TGTGCCATCAGGGGATATGGACAGACGAACACTGAAGCTTTCTTT
cdr3_aa: CAIRGYGQTNTEAFF
j_call: TRBJ1-1
v_call: TRBV10-3
clone_size: .
d_call: .

cdr3_nt: TGTGCCACCAGCAGGACTAGCGGGAGGACCCTAATTTACAATGAGCAGTTCTTC
cdr3_aa: CATSRTSGRTLIYNEQFF
j_call: TRBJ2-1
v_call: TRBV15
clone_size: few
d_call: TRBD2

cdr3_nt: TGTGCCAGCACTACAGGGGGCTTTACTAATGAAAAACTGTTTTTT
cdr3_aa: CASTTGGFTNEKLFF
j_call: TRBJ1-4
v_call: TRBV2
clone_size: .
d_call: TRBD1

cdr3_nt: TGTGCCAGCAGCGCCCCATGGGGGGACAGTTCCTATAATTCACCCCTCCACTTT
cdr3_aa: CASSAPWGDSSYNSPLHF
j_call: TRBJ1-6
v_call: TRBV9
clone_size: .
d_call: TRBD1

cdr3_nt: TGTGCCAGCAGCTTAGGATTCTCCTACGAGCAGTACTTC
cdr3_aa: CASSLGFSYEQYF
j_call: TRBJ2-7
v_call: TRBV7-9
clone_size: .
d_call: .

cdr3_nt: TGTGCCAGCAGTTTCCGGGGCGCTGGAAACACCATATATTTT
cdr3_aa: CASSFRGAGNTIYF
j_call: TRBJ1-3
v_call: TRBV27
clone_size: .
d_call: .

cdr3_nt: TGTGCCAGCAGTTACAGCTCAGGCCCCACCTACGAGCAGTACTTC
cdr3_aa: CASSYSSGPTYEQYF
j_call: TRBJ2-7
v_call: TRBV6-5
clone_size: .
d_call: .

cdr3_nt: TGTGCCAGCAGCTTAAACCTAGGGGGATTTGGGGCCAACGTCCTGACTTTC
cdr3_aa: CASSLNLGGFGANVLTF
j_call: TRBJ2-6
v_call: TRBV7-9
clone_size: .
d_call: .